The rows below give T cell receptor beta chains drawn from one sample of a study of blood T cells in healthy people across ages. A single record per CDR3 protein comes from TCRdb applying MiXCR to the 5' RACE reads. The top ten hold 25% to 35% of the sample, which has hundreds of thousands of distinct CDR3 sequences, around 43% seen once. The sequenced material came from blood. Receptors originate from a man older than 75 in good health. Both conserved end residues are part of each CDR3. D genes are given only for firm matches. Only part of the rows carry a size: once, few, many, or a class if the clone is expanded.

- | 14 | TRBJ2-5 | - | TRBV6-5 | TGTGCCAGCAGTTACGCGGGGCGAAGGGAGACCCAGTACTTC | CASSYAGRRETQYF
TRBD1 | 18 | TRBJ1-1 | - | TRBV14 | TGTGCCAGCAGCCTAAGGGGCTTCCTGGCGGGACAGGTGGCTGAAGCTTTCTTT | CASSLRGFLAGQVAEAFF
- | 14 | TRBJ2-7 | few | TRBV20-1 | TGCAGACCTCATAGCGGAGCTAGCTCCTACGAGCAGTACTTC | CRPHSGASSYEQYF
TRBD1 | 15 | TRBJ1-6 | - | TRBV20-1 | TGCAGTGCTAGAACAGGGGGCTTAAATAATTCACCCCTCCACTTT | CSARTGGLNNSPLHF
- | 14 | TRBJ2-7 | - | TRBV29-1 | TGCAGCGTTGAAGAAGGTAGGACAGCCTACGAGCAGTACTTC | CSVEEGRTAYEQYF
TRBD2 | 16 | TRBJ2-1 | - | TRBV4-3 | TGCGCCAGCAGCCAAACCGGGGGGGCCGCCTACAATGAGCAGTTCTTC | CASSQTGGAAYNEQFF
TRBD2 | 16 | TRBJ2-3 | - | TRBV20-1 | TGCAGTGCAAAGGCGGCGCTAGCGGGAAACACAGATACGCAGTATTTT | CSAKAALAGNTDTQYF
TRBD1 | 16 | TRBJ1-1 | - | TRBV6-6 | TGTGCCAGCAGTGGACAGGGAAGGGACATGAACACTGAAGCTTTCTTT | CASSGQGRDMNTEAFF
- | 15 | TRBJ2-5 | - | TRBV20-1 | TGCAGTGCCAAAAGGCACGCAGGGGCGCAAGAGACCCAGTACTTC | CSAKRHAGAQETQYF
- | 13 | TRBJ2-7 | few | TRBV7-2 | TGTGCCAGCAGATTCGGACAGAACTACGAGCAGTACTTC | CASRFGQNYEQYF
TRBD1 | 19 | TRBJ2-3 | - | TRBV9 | TGTGCCAGCAGCGTATACCCGGGACAGGACGCTAGGCTCACAGATACGCAGTATTTT | CASSVYPGQDARLTDTQYF
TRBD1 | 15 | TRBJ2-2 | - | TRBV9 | TGTGCCAGCAGCGTACAGGGGGAGAACACCGGGGAGCTGTTTTTT | CASSVQGENTGELFF
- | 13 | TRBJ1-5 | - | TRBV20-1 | TGCAGTGCCCCCCTGGGGGGCAATCAGCCCCAGCATTTT | CSAPLGGNQPQHF
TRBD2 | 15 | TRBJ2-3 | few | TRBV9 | TGTGCCAGCAGCGTAGATGCGGGAGTCCCGGATACGCAGTATTTT | CASSVDAGVPDTQYF
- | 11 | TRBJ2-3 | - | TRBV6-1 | TGTGCCAGCACGACGACAGATACGCAGTATTTT | CASTTTDTQYF
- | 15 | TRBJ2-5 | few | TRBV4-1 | TGCGCCAGCAGCCAAGTTGAGAGACTACAAGAGACCCAGTACTTC | CASSQVERLQETQYF
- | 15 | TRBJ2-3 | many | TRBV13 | TGTGCCAGCAGCTTAGGCCGAGGGGGGGCAGATACGCAGTATTTT | CASSLGRGGADTQYF
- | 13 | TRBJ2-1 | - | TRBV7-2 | TGTGCCAGCAGCTCCAGTTTGGCTGACGAGCAGTTCTTC | CASSSSLADEQFF
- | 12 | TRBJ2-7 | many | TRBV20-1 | TGCAGTGCTAGAGGGACTGGCTACGAGCAGTACTTC | CSARGTGYEQYF
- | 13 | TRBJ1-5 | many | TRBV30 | TGTGCCTGGAATTATGAGAGCAATCAGCCCCAGCATTTT | CAWNYESNQPQHF
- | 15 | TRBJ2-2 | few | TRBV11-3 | TGTGCCAGCAGCCCAAGTGGGAGAGATACCGGGGATCTGTTTTTT | CASSPSGRDTGDLFF
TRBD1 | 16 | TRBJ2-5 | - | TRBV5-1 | TGCGCCAGCAGCAAGGGACAGAGGGAATTTCAGGAGACCCAGTACTTC | CASSKGQREFQETQYF
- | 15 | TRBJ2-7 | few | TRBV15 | TGTGCCACCAGCAGAGACAGGGCGTGGGTCAATGAGCAGTACTTC | CATSRDRAWVNEQYF
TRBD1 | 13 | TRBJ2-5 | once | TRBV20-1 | TGCAGTGCTTCACAGGGGGCAGGGGAGACCCAGTACTTC | CSASQGAGETQYF